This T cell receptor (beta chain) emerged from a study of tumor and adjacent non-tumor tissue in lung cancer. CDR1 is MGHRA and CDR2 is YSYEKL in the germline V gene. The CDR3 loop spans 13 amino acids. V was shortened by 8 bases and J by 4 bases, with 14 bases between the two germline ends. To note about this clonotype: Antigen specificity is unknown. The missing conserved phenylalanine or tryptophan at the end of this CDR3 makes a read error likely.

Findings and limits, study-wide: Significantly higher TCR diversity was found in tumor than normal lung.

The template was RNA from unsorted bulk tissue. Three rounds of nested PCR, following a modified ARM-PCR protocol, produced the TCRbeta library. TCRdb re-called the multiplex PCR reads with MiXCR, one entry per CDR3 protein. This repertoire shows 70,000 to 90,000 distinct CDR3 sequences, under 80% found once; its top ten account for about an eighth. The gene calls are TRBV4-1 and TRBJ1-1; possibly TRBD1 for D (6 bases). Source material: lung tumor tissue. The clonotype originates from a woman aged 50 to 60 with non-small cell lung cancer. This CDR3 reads CASGRGRTTEAFS. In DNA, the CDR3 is TGCGCCAGCGGGAGGGGGAGAACCACTGAAGCTTTCTCT.